Each of the 14 T cell receptor beta chains below was sequenced from the same sample in a study of OX40 agonist ivuxolimab in advanced cancers. Clones were read by immunoSEQ multiplex PCR, and TCRdb kept only the in-frame ones, dropping some. Of roughly 73,000 clones listed, 88% are singletons. Material: CD4+ or CD8+ T cells sorted from blood, obtained in a trial of the OX40 agonist ivuxolimab. The receptor source for this set is an adult with an advanced solid tumor such as melanoma, head and neck, liver or kidney cancer.

The CDR3 DNA reads TGCGCCAGCAGCCCGAGGTCGGGAGGCGACAATGAGCAGTTCTTC. It specifies CASSPRSGGDNEQFF. V usage is TRBV5-1 and J usage is TRBJ2-1; the match to TRBD2 covers 7 bases. Germline CDR1 SGHRS, CDR2 YFSETQ. The CDR3 covers 15 residues. The V gene end was trimmed by 4 bases and the J gene end by 5 bases; junction bases not matched to a gene: 9.

The rearrangement links TRBV5-1 to TRBJ1-2; D remains unclear. The V gene lost 2 bases and the J gene lost 4 bases, with 12 bases spanning the gap. The CDR3 is 14 amino acids. Germline V gene lookup returns CDR1 SGHRS and CDR2 YFSETQ. The CDR3 loop reads CASSLGSGLYGYTF. CDR3 nucleotide sequence: TGCGCCAGCAGCTTAGGCAGTGGTCTCTATGGCTACACCTTC.

The chain employs TRBV19 and TRBJ2-1, with 9 nucleotides matching TRBD1. Germline V lookup: CDR1 LNHDA, CDR2 SQIVND (reference sequence). This CDR3 comprises 16 residues. Trimming cost V 4 bases and J 5 bases; bases outside gene matches: 9. CDR3 in DNA: TGTGCCAGTAGTACCGCCCCCGGACAGGGGAACAATGAGCAGTTCTTC. Translating gives CASSTAPGQGNNEQFF.

This chain connects TRBV11-3 to TRBJ2-7; possibly TRBD2 for D (5 bases). Germline values: CDR1 SGHNT, CDR2 YENEEA. The CDR3 has 15 residues. Between the trimmed V and J ends, which lost 0 bases and 3 bases, there was a span of 12 bases. The CDR3 protein is CASSLDREGSYEQYF. CDR3 DNA: TGTGCCAGCAGCTTAGATCGAGAAGGGAGCTACGAGCAGTACTTC.

Here the CDR3 reads CASSTRRGQYTEAFF. The CDR3 DNA sequence: TGTGCCAGTAGCACCCGGCGCGGACAGTACACTGAAGCTTTCTTT. This chain uses TRBV19 with TRBJ1-1; D is possibly TRBD1 (6 bases). The CDR3 totals 15 residues. The V end lost 6 bases, the J end lost 3 bases, and 17 bases lay between the germline ends. Germline V gene data show CDR1 as LNHDA and CDR2 as SQIVND (reference sequence).

This clone was detected only once. This sequence joins TRBV6-1 and TRBJ2-3; 11 bases line up with TRBD2. Trimming cost V 8 bases and J 2 bases; bases outside gene matches: 6. The CDR3 sequence is 15 residues long. The germline gives CDR1 MNHNS, CDR2 SASEGT. CDR3 sequence: CASWTSGRSTDTQYF. The CDR3 nucleotides are TGTGCCAGCTGGACTAGCGGGCGATCCACAGATACGCAGTATTTT.

The J gene is TRBJ2-3, the V gene TRBV5-1; unclear D gene. The CDR3 is 13 amino acids. V dropped 4 bases and J dropped 2 bases, with 8 bases sitting between them. Germline V gene data show CDR1 as SGHRS and CDR2 as YFSETQ. The CDR3 DNA follows: TGCGCCAGCAGCCCGCCTGACACAGATACGCAGTATTTT. Its protein is CASSPPDTDTQYF.

The V gene is TRBV5-1, the J gene TRBJ2-5, with 7 positions matching TRBD2. The junction had 7 bases not matched to a gene; V was cut back by 7 bases and J by 4 bases. There are 13 residues in the CDR3. Looked up from germline, CDR1 is SGHRS and CDR2 is YFSETQ. The CDR3 reads CASGRERGETQYF. The CDR3 DNA is TGCGCCAGCGGCCGGGAGCGGGGAGAGACCCAGTACTTC.

CDR3 residues: CASSVGGPDYEQYF. Written as DNA, the CDR3 is TGTGCCAGCAGCGTCGGGGGCCCGGACTACGAGCAGTACTTC. V and J are TRBV7-6 and TRBJ2-5; D is tentatively TRBD1 or TRBD2 (6 bases each). The DNA end is a closer match to TRBJ2-7, so the J assignment may be wrong. CDR3 length: 14 amino acids. Looked up from germline, CDR1 is SGHVS and CDR2 is FNYEAQ.

The CDR3 sequence: CASSQGPGGNTIYF. CDR3 nucleotides: TGTGCCAGCAGTCAGGGTCCGGGCGGAAACACCATATATTTT. The V call is TRBV28, the J call TRBJ1-3; D may be TRBD1 (5 bases). Deletions cut 5 bases from V and 4 bases from J, with 12 bases between. In germline, CDR1 is MDHEN, CDR2 SYDVKM. This CDR3 region has 14 residues.

The chain is built from TRBV5-1 and TRBJ1-5, with 7 bases fitting TRBD1. The CDR3 extends over 15 amino acids. CDR1 and CDR2 (germline): SGHRS, YFSETQ. The junction had 16 bases not matched to a gene; V was cut back by 4 bases and J by 12 bases. The CDR3: CASSPNDPGTESQHF. DNA for the CDR3: TGCGCCAGCAGCCCGAACGACCCCGGGACAGAAAGCCAGCATTTT.

This chain links TRBV28 with TRBJ1-1; 7 bases are a match to TRBD1. CDR3 length: 15 residues. CDR1 and CDR2 from the germline V gene are MDHEN and SYDVKM. After removal of 5 bases from V and 0 bases from J, the junction contained 6 bases not matched to a gene. The CDR3 is CASSLPDRLNTEAFF. The DNA for the CDR3 is TGTGCCAGCAGTCTCCCGGACAGGCTGAACACTGAAGCTTTCTTT.

The chain joins TRBV11-2 to TRBJ2-6, with D perhaps TRBD1 (6 bases). This CDR3 has 17 residues. The germline gives CDR1 SGHAT, CDR2 FQNNGV. The V and J ends lost 5 bases and 1 base respectively, with 15 bases between them. As DNA, the CDR3 is TGTGCCAGCAGCCGAGGAGGACAGCAGTCTGGGGCCAACGTCCTGACTTTC. Translation: CASSRGGQQSGANVLTF.

The chain couples TRBV7-9 to TRBJ1-3; the D gene is possibly TRBD1 (5 bases). The germline V and J ends were trimmed by 5 bases and 0 bases, with 14 bases remaining between them. This CDR3 comprises 16 residues. CDR1 is SEHNR, CDR2 FQNEAQ, per germline (reference sequence). The CDR3 DNA sequence: TGTGCCAGCAGCGGGGGTCCCAGGATCTCTGGAAACACCATATATTTT. Translating it yields CASSGGPRISGNTIYF.